The 7 T cell receptor beta chains listed next were all sequenced from one sample in a study of T cell repertoires in cytomegalovirus infection. In TCRdb, the reads were re-called with MiXCR into one record per CDR3 protein. The sample has a few hundred thousand distinct CDR3 sequences, roughly 36% seen once. These receptors' antigens are unknown. Sequencing was performed on cultured PBMCs, taken from culture after CMV antigen stimulation. All receptors derive from a human donor in good health (CMV status not recorded). Some clones in this sample may be carry-over from other donors' samples.

This clonotype was observed a handful of times. The V call is TRBV27, the J call TRBJ2-2; no firm D call. CDR3 length: 15 residues. Germline assignment: CDR1 MNHEY and CDR2 SMNVEV (reference sequence). Trimming cost V 7 bases and J 2 bases, with 14 bases left between them. The CDR3 is CASTPYGANTGELFF. The CDR3 nucleotides read TGTGCCAGCACGCCTTACGGCGCCAACACCGGGGAGCTGTTTTTT.

This clonotype was counted a few times. The chain has TRBV7-8 and TRBJ2-1, with 11 bases identical to TRBD2. With 5 bases clipped from V and 9 bases from J, the junction kept 18 bases outside the gene matches. This CDR3 comprises 18 residues. In germline, CDR1 is SGHVS, CDR2 FQNEAQ. In DNA form, the CDR3 reads TGTGCCAGCAGCCTAAACAGGAGACTAGCGGGACCATACGGTGAGCAGTTCTTC. Translating gives CASSLNRRLAGPYGEQFF.

The table lists this clonotype with a count of one. J is TRBJ2-5 and V is TRBV24-1; a possible D gene is TRBD1 (6 bases). The V gene's germline CDR1 is KGHDR and CDR2 SFDVKD. This CDR3 is 14 amino acids long. The V and J ends lost 4 bases and 4 bases respectively, with 12 bases between them. CDR3 nucleotide sequence: TGTGCCACCAGTGACCCGGGACAAACAGAGACCCAGTACTTC. It translates to CATSDPGQTETQYF.

The chain employs TRBV19 and TRBJ1-4; D gene unclear. Germline V lookup: CDR1 LNHDA, CDR2 SQIVND (reference sequence). Between the trimmed V and J ends, which lost 0 bases and 0 bases, there was a span of 11 bases. The CDR3 is made up of 17 amino acids. The CDR3 DNA reads TGTGCCAGTAGTATAGATCTAGGAACTTCAACTAATGAAAAACTGTTTTTT. This translates into CASSIDLGTSTNEKLFF.

For the CDR3, the DNA is TGCAGCGTTGGACTAGCGGGGAGCACAGATACGCAGTATTTT. Translated: CSVGLAGSTDTQYF. V usage is TRBV29-1 and J usage is TRBJ2-3, with TRBD2 matching 11 bases. The germline V gene has CDR1 SQVTM and CDR2 ANQGSEA. The CDR3 runs 14 residues. The V segment lost 4 bases and the J segment 0 bases; nucleotides outside the gene matches: 0.

This clonotype has a handful of counts. V is TRBV4-2 and J is TRBJ2-1; the D is unclear. From germline, CDR1 is LGHNA and CDR2 YNFKEQ. V was shortened by 1 base and J by 10 bases, with 8 bases between the two germline ends. The CDR3 has 12 amino acids. In DNA, the CDR3 is TGTGCCAGCAGCCAAGCCCGGCTAGAGCAGTTCTTC. Translating gives CASSQARLEQFF.

This clonotype was picked up a small number of times. J is TRBJ2-7 and V is TRBV27, with 10 positions matching TRBD2. Trimming cost V 0 bases and J 2 bases; bases outside gene matches: 10. The length of the CDR3 is 18 residues. Germline CDR1 reads MNHEY; CDR2 reads SMNVEV (reference sequence). The CDR3 region is CASSLSISSGSKAYEQYV. CDR3 bases: TGTGCCAGCAGTTTATCGATATCTAGCGGGAGCAAAGCCTACGAGCAGTACGTC.